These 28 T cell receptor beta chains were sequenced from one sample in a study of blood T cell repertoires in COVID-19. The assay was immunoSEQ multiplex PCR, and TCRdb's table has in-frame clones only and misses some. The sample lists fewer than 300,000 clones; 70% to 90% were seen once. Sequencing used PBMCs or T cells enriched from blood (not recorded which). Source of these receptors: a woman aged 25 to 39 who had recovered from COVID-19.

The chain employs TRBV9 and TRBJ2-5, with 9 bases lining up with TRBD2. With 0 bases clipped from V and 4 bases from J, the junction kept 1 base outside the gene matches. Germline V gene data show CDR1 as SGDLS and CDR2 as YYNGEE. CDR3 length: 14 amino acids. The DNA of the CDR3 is TGTGCCAGCAGCGTAGGGACTAGCGCAGAGACCCAGTACTTC. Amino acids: CASSVGTSAETQYF.

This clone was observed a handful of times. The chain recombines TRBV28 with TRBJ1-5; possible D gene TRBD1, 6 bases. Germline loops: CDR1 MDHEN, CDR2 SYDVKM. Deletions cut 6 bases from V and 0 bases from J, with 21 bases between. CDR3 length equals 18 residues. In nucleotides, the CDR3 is TGTGCCAGCAGCCCAGGACAGACCTCCTCTTATAGCAATCAGCCCCAGCATTTT. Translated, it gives CASSPGQTSSYSNQPQHF.

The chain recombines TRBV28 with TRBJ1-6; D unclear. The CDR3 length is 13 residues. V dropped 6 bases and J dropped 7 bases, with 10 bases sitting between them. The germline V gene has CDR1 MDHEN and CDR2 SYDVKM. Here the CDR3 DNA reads TGTGCCAGCAGCCCCCTTTTAAATTCACCCCTCCACTTT. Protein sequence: CASSPLLNSPLHF.

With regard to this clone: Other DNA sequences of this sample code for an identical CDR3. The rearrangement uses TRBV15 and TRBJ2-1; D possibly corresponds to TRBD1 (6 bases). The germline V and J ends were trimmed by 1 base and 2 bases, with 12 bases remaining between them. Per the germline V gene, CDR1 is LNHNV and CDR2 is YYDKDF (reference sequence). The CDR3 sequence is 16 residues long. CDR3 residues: CATSRGLQGTYNEQFF. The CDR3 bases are TGTGCCACCAGCAGAGGACTACAGGGAACCTACAATGAGCAGTTCTTC.

CDR3 DNA sequence: TGTGCCACCGGGAGACGGCTTAGCAATCAGCCCCAGCATTTT. Amino acids: CATGRRLSNQPQHF. This sequence joins TRBV15 and TRBJ1-5; D not certain. The CDR3 has 14 amino acids. V was clipped by 8 bases and J by 0 bases, with 11 bases between them. CDR1 and CDR2 from the germline V gene are LNHNV and YYDKDF (reference sequence).

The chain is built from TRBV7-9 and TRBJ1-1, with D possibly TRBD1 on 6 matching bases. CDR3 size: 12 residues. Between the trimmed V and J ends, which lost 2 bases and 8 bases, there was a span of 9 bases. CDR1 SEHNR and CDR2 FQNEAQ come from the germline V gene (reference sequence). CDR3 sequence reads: CASSLRTGEAFF. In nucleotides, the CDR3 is TGTGCCAGCAGCTTAAGAACAGGGGAAGCTTTCTTT.

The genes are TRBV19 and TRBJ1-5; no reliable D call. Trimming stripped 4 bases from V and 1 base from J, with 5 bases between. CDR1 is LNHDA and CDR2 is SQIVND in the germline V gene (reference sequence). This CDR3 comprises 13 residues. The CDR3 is CASSSSSNQPQHF. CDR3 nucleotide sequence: TGTGCCAGTAGTAGTAGCAGCAATCAGCCCCAGCATTTT.

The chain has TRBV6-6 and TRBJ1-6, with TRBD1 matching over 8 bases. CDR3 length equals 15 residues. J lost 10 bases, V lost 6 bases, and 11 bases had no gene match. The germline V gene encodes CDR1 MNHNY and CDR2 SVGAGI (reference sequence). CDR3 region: CASSIEDRDPSPLHF. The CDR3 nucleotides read TGTGCCAGCAGCATAGAGGACAGGGACCCGTCACCCCTCCACTTT.

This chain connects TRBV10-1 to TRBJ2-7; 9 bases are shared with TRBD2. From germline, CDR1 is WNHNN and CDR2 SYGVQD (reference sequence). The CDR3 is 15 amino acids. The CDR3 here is CPTSRPGGRADEQYF. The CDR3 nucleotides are TGCCCCACCAGCCGGCCCGGCGGGAGGGCCGACGAGCAGTACTTC.

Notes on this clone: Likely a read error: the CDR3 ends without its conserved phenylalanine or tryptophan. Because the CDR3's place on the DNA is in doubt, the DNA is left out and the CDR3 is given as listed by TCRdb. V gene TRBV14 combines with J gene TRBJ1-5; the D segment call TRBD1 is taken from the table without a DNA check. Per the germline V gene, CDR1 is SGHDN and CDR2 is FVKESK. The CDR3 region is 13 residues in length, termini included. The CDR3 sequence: CASSQEGYWGQAV.

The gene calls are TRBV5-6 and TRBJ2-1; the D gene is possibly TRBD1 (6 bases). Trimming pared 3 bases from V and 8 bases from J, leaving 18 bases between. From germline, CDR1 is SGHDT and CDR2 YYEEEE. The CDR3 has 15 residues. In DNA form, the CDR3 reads TGTGCCAGCAGCTCGCCTCACGCAGGGGCGGATGAGCAGTTCTTC. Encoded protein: CASSSPHAGADEQFF.

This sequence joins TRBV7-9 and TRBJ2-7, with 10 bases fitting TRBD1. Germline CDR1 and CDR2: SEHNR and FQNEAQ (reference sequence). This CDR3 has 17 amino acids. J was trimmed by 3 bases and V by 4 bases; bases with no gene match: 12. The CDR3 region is CASSSPRDRGQRYEQYF. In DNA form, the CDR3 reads TGTGCCAGCAGCTCACCCAGAGACAGGGGGCAACGCTACGAGCAGTACTTC. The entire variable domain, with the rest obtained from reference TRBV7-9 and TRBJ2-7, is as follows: DTGVSQNPRHKITKRGQNVTFRCDPISEHNRLYWYRQTLGQGPEFLTYFQNEAQLEKSRLLSDRFSAERPKGSFSTLEIQRTEQGDSAMYLCASSSPRDRGQRYEQYFGPGTRLTVT.

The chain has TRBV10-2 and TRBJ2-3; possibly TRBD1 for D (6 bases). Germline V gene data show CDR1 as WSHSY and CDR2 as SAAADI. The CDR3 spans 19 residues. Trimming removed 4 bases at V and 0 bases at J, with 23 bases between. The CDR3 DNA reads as TGCGCCAGCAGTGGGGGACGAAGGGGGACCTCACCTAGCACAGATACGCAGTATTTT. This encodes CASSGGRRGTSPSTDTQYF.

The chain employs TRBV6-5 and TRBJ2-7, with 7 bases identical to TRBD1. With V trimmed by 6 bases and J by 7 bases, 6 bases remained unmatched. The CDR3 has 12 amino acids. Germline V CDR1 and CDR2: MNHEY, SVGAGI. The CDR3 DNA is TGTGCCAGCAGGGTACAGGGGACGGAGCAGTACTTC. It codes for CASRVQGTEQYF.

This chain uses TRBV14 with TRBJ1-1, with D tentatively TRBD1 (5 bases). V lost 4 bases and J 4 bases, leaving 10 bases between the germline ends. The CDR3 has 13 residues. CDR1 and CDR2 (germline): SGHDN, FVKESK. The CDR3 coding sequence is TGTGCCAGCAGCCGGGGGGTTAGCACTGAAGCTTTCTTT. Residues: CASSRGVSTEAFF.

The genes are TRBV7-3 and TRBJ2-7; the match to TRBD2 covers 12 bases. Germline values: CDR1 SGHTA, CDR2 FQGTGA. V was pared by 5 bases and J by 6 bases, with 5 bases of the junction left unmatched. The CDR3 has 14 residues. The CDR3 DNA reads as TGTGCCAGCAGCCCAACTAGCGGGAGGAGCGAGCAGTACTTC. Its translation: CASSPTSGRSEQYF. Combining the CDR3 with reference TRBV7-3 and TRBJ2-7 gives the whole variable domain GAGVSQTPSNKVTEKGKYVELRCDPISGHTALYWYRQSLGQGPEFLIYFQGTGAADDSGLPNDRFFAVRPEGSVSTLKIQRTERGDSAVYLCASSPTSGRSEQYFGPGTRLTVT.

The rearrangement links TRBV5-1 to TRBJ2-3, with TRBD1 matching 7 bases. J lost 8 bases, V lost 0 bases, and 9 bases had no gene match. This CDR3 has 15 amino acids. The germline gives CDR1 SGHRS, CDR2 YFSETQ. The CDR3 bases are TGCGCCAGCAGCTTGGAGGTCGGACAGGCAGGTACGCAGTATTTT. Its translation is CASSLEVGQAGTQYF.

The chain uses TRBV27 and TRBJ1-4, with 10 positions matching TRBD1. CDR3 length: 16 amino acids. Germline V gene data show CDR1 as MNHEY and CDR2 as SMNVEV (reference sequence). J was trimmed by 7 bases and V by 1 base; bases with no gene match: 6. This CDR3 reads CASSLYPGQGGEKLFF. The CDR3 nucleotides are TGTGCCAGCAGTTTATATCCCGGACAGGGGGGTGAAAAACTGTTTTTT.

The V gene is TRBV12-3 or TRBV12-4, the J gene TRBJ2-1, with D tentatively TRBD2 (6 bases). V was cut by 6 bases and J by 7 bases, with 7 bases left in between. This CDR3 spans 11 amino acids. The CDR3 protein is CASREGNEQFF. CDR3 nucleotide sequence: TGTGCCAGCAGGGAGGGTAATGAGCAGTTCTTC.

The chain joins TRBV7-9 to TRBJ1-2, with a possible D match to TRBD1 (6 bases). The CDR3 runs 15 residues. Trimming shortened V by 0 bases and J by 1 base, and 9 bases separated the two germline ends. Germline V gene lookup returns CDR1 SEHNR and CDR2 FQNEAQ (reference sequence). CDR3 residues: CASSLAGDNNYGYTF. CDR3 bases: TGTGCCAGCAGCTTAGCCGGGGACAATAACTATGGCTACACCTTC.

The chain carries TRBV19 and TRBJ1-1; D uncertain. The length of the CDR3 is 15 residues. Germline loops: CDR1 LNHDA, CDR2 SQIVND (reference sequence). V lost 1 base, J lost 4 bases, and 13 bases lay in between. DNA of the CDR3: TGTGCCAGTAGTATAGCTGAGGATACGTCCACTGAAGCTTTCTTT. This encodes CASSIAEDTSTEAFF.

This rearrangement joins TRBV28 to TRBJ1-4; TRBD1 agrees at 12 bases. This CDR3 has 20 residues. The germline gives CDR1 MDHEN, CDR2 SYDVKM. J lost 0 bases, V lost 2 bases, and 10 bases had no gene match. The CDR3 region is CASSLPVPGQGASTNEKLFF. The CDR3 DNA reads TGTGCCAGCAGTTTACCTGTACCGGGACAGGGGGCATCAACTAATGAAAAACTGTTTTTT.

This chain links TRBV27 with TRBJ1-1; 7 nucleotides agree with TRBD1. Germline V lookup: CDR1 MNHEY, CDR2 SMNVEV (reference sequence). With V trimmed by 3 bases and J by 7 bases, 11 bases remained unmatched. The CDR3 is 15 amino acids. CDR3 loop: CASSLTGRPGFEAFF. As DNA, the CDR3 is TGTGCCAGCAGTTTGACAGGGCGACCCGGCTTTGAAGCTTTCTTT.

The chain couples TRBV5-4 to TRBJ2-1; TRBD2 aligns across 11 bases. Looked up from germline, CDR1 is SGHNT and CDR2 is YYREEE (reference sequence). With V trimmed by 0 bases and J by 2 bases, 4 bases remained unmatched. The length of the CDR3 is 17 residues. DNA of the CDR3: TGTGCCAGCAGCTTGGGTAGCGGGAGGGCCCCCTACAATGAGCAGTTCTTC. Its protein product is CASSLGSGRAPYNEQFF.

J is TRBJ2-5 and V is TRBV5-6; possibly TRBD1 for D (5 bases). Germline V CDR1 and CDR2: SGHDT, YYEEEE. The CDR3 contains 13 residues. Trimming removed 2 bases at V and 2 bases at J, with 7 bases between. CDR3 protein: CASSFDRQETQYF. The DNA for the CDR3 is TGTGCCAGCAGCTTTGACAGACAAGAGACCCAGTACTTC.

This CDR3 is CASSLDRTEAFF. The CDR3, as DNA: TGTGCCAGCAGCCTGGACAGAACTGAAGCTTTCTTT. This sequence joins TRBV5-4 and TRBJ1-1; tentative D call: TRBD1 (6 bases). V was shortened by 4 bases and J by 5 bases, with 9 bases between the two germline ends. Germline V gene lookup returns CDR1 SGHNT and CDR2 YYREEE (reference sequence). CDR3 size: 12 residues. The full variable domain, rest sourced from reference TRBV5-4 and TRBJ1-1, is ETGVTQSPTHLIKTRGQQVTLRCSSQSGHNTVSWYQQALGQGPQFIFQYYREEENGRGNFPPRFSGLQFPNYSSELNVNALELDDSALYLCASSLDRTEAFFGQGTRLTVV.

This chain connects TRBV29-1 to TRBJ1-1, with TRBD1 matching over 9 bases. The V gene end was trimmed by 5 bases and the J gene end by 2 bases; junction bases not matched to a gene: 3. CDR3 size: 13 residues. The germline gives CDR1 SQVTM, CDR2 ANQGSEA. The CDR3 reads CSVWTGANTEAFF. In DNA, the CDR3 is TGCAGCGTTTGGACAGGGGCAAACACTGAAGCTTTCTTT.

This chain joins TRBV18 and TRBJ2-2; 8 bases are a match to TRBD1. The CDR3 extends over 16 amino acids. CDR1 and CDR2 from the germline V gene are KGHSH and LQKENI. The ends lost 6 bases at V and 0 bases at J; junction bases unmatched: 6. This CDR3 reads CASSRDRLPNTGELFF. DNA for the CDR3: TGTGCCAGCTCCCGGGACAGGCTCCCGAACACCGGGGAGCTGTTTTTT.